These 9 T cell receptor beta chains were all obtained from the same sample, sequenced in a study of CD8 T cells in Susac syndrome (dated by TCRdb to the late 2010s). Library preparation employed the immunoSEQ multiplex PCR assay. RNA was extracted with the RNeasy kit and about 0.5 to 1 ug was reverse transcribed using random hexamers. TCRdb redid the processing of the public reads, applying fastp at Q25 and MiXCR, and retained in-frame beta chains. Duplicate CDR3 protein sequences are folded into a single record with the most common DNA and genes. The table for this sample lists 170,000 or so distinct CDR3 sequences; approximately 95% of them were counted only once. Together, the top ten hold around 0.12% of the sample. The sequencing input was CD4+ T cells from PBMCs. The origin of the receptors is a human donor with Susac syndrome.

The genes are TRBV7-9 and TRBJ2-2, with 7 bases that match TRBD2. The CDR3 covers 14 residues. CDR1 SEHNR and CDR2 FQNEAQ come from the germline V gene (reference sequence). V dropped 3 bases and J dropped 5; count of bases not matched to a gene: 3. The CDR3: CASSLTGRTGELFF. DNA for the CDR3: TGTGCCAGCAGCTTGACCGGGAGGACCGGGGAGCTGTTTTTT.

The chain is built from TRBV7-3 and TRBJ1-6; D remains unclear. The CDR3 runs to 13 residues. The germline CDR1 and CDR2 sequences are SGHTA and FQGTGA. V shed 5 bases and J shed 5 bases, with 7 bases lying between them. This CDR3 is CASSLSNNSPLHF. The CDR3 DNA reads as TGTGCCAGCAGCCTGTCGAATAATTCACCCCTCCACTTT.

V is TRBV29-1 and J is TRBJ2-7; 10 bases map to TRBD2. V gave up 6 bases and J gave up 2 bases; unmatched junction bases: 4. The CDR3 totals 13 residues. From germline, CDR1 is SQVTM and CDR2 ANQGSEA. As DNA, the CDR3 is TGCAGCGTCTTACTAGCGGGAACCTACGAGCAGTACTTC. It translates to CSVLLAGTYEQYF.

The CDR3 here is CSASSLDTQYF. The CDR3 nucleotides are TGCAGTGCTAGCTCGTTAGATACGCAGTATTTT. The rearrangement joins TRBV20-1 to TRBJ2-3; D call uncertain. In germline, CDR1 is DFQATT, CDR2 SNEGSKA (reference sequence). This CDR3 is built from 11 residues. V lost 3 bases and J 5 bases, leaving 6 bases between the germline ends.

Here the CDR3 reads CASSQAGLPDTQYF. CDR3 coding DNA: TGTGCCAGCAGCCAAGCGGGACTCCCGGATACGCAGTATTTT. The rearrangement links TRBV14 to TRBJ2-3; a possible D gene is TRBD2 (6 bases). CDR3 length: 14 residues. The V end lost 1 base, the J end lost 6 bases, and 11 bases lay between the germline ends. Looked up from germline, CDR1 is SGHDN and CDR2 is FVKESK.

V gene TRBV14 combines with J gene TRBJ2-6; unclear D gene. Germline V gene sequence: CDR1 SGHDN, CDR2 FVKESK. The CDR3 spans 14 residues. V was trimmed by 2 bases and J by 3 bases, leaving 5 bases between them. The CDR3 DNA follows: TGTGCCAGCAGCCAACTTTATGGGGCCAACGTCCTGACTTTC. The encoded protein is CASSQLYGANVLTF.

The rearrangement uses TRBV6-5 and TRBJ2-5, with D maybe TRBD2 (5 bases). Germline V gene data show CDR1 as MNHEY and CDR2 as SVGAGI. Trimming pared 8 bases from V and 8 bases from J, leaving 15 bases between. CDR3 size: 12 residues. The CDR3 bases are TGTGCCAGCTCAGTCCTAGGGAGAACCCAGTACTTC. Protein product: CASSVLGRTQYF.

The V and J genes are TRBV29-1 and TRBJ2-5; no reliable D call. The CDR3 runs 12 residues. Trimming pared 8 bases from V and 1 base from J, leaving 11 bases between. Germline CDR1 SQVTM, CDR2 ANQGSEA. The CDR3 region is CSYVGLQETQYF. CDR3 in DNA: TGCAGCTACGTCGGGCTCCAAGAGACCCAGTACTTC.

CDR3: CASRRAGVNEQFF. CDR3 in DNA: TGTGCCAGCAGGCGGGCGGGGGTCAATGAGCAGTTCTTC. The V and J genes are TRBV27 and TRBJ2-1; 7 bases are shared with TRBD2. The germline CDR1 and CDR2 sequences are MNHEY and SMNVEV (reference sequence). The ends lost 6 bases at V and 6 bases at J; junction bases unmatched: 5. CDR3 size: 13 residues.